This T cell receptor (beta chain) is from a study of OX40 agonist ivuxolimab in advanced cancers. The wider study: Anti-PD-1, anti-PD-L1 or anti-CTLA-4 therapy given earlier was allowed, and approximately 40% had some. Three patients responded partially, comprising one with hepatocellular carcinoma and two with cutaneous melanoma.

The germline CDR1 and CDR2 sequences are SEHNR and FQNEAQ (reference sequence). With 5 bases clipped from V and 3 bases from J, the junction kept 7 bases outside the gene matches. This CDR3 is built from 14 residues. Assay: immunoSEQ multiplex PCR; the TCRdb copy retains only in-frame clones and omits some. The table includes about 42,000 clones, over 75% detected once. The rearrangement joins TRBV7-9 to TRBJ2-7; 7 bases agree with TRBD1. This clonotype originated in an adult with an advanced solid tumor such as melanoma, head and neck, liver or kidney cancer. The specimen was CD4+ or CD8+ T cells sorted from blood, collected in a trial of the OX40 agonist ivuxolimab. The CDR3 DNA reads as TGTGCCAGCAGCCCTCGGGACAGAAACTACGAGCAGTACTTC. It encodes CASSPRDRNYEQYF.